This T cell receptor (beta chain) was captured by sequencing in a study of shared clonotypes between healthy human individuals. The V and J ends lost 7 bases and 0 bases respectively, with 13 bases between them. The germline CDR1 and CDR2 sequences are MNHEY and SMNVEV (reference sequence). CDR3 length: 15 residues. The method was immunoSEQ multiplex PCR; TCRdb's version includes in-frame clones alone and lacks a portion of them. In the table there are hundreds of thousands of clones, about 70% of which are singletons. This sequence originates from a man under 40 in good health. V usage is TRBV27 and J usage is TRBJ2-1; TRBD2 is a possible D gene (6 bases). Sequencing used memory CD4+ T cells sorted from blood. Sample subset: CD45RA-negative fraction. CDR3 loop: CASTMDGSSYNEQFF. The CDR3 DNA reads as TGTGCCAGCACCATGGACGGGAGCTCCTACAATGAGCAGTTCTTC.